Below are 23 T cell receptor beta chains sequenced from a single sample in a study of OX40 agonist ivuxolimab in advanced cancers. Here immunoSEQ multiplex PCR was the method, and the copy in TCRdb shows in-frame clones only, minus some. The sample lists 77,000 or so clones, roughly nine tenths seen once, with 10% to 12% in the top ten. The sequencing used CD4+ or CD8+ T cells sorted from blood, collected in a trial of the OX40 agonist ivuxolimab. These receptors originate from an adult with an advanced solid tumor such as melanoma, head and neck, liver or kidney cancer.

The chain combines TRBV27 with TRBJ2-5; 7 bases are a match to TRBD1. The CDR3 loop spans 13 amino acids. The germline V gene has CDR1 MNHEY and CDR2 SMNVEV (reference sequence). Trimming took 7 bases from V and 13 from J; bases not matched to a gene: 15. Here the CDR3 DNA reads TGTGCCAGCACCCTGAACAGGGGCGGTCTCCCGTACTTC. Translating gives CASTLNRGGLPYF.

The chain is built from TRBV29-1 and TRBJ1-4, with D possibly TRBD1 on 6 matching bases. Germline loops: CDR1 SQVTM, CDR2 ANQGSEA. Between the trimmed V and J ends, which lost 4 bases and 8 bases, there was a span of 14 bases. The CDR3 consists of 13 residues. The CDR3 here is CSVGHGGREKLFF. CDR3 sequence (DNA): TGCAGCGTTGGTCACGGGGGCAGAGAAAAACTGTTTTTT. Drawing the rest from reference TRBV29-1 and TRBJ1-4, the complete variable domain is SAVISQKPSRDICQRGTSLTIQCQVDSQVTMMFWYRQQPGQSLTLIATANQGSEATYESGFVIDKFPISRPNLTFSTLTVSNMSPEDSSIYLCSVGHGGREKLFFGSGTQLSVL.

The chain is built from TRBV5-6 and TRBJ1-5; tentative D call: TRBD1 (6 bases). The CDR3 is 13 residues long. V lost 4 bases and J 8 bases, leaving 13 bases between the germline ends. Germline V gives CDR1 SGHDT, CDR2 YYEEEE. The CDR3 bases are TGTGCCAGCAGCCTCGGGACATTGAAGCCCCAGCATTTT. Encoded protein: CASSLGTLKPQHF.

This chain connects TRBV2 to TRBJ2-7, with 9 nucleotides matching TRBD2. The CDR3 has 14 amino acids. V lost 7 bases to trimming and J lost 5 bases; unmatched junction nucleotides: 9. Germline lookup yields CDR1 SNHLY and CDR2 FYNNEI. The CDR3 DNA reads TGTGCCAGCAACGGGGTAGCGGGAGAAAACGAGCAGTACTTC. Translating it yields CASNGVAGENEQYF.

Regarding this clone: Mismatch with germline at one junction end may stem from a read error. Written as DNA, the CDR3 is TGTGCCAGCAGCCTAGCCGGACAGGGGGTGAGGGAGCTGTTTTTT. Translating it yields CASSLAGQGVRELFF. This chain links TRBV7-2 with TRBJ2-2; 10 nucleotides match TRBD1. CDR3 length: 15 amino acids. The germline gives CDR1 SGHTA, CDR2 FQGNSA.

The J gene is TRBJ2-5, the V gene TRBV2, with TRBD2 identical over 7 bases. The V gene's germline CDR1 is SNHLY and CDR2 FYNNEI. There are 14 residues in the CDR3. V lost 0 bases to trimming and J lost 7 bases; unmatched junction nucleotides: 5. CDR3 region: CASSEALREGTQYF. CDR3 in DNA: TGTGCCAGCAGTGAAGCGCTCAGGGAGGGGACCCAGTACTTC. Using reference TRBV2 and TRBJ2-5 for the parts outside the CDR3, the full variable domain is EPEVTQTPSHQVTQMGQEVILRCVPISNHLYFYWYRQILGQKVEFLVSFYNNEISEKSEIFDDQFSVERPDGSNFTLKIRSTKLEDSAMYFCASSEALREGTQYFGPGTRLLVL.

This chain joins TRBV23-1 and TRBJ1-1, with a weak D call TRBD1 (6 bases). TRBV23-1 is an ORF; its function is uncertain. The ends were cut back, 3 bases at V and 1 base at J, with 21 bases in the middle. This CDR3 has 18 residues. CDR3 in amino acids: CASSHSAGAGDANTEAFF. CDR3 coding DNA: TGCGCCAGCAGTCATTCAGCGGGGGCTGGGGACGCGAACACTGAAGCTTTCTTT.

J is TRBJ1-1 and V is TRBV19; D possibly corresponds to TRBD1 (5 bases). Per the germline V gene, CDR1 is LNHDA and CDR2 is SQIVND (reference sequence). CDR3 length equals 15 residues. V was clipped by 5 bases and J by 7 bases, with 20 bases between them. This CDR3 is CASSVTLGIGDEAFF. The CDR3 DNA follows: TGTGCCAGTAGTGTGACACTAGGGATAGGGGATGAAGCTTTCTTT.

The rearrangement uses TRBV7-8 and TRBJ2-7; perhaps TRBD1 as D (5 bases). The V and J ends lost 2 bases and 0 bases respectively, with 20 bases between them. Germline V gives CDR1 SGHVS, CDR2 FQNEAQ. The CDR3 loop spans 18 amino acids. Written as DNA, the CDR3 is TGTGCCAGCAGCTTATGGCTAGACAGCCCCCAGAGCTCCTACGAGCAGTACTTC. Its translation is CASSLWLDSPQSSYEQYF.

The CDR3 region is CAIFGDPLNNNEQFF. The CDR3 DNA follows: TGTGCCATTTTCGGGGACCCCCTAAACAATAATGAGCAGTTCTTC. This chain connects TRBV7-9 to TRBJ2-1; D tentatively reads TRBD1 or TRBD2 (5 bases each). The V and J ends lost 10 bases and 7 bases respectively, with 23 bases between them. Looked up from germline, CDR1 is SEHNR and CDR2 is FQNEAQ (reference sequence). The CDR3 has 15 residues.

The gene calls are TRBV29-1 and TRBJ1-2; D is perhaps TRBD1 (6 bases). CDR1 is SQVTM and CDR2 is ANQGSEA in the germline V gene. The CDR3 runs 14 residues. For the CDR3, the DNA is TGCAGTGTTTCGGGTTATGGGGGCGAGGATGGCTACACCTTC. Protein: CSVSGYGGEDGYTF.

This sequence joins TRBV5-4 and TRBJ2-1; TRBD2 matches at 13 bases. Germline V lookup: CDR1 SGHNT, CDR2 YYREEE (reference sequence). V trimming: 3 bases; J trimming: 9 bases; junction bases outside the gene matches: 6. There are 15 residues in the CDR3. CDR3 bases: TGTGCCAGCAGCTCCGGGACTAGCGGGAATACTGAGCAGTTCTTC. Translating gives CASSSGTSGNTEQFF.

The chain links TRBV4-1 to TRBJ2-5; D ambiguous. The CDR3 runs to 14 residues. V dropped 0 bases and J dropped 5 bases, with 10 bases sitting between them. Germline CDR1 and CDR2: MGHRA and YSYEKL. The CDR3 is CASSQEGSWETQYF. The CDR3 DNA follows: TGCGCCAGCAGCCAAGAGGGCAGCTGGGAGACCCAGTACTTC.

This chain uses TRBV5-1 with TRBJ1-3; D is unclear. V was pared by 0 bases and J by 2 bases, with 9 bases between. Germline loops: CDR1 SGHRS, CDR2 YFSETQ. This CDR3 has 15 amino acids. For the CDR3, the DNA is TGCGCCAGCAGCTTGGCTGGGTACGCTGGAAACACCATATATTTT. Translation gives CASSLAGYAGNTIYF.

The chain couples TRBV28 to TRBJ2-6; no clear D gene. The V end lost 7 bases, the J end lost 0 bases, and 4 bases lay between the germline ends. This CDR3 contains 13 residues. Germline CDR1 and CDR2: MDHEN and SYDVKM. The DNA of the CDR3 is TGTGCCAGCACTCCCTCTGGGGCCAACGTCCTGACTTTC. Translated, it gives CASTPSGANVLTF.

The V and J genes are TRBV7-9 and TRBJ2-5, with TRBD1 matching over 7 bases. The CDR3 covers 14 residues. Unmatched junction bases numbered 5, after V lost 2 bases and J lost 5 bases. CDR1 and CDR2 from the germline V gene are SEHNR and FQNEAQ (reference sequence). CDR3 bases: TGTGCCAGCAGCTTAACACAGGGGACGGAGACCCAGTACTTC. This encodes CASSLTQGTETQYF.

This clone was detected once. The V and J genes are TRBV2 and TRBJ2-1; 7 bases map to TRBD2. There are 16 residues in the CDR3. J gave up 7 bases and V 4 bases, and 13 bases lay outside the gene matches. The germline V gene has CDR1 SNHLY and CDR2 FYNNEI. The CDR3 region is CASSAGRRGGRNEQFF. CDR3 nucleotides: TGTGCCAGCAGTGCCGGGAGGCGGGGAGGTAGAAATGAGCAGTTCTTC.

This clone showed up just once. The CDR3 sequence: CASSLSITGRGSPLHF. CDR3 bases: TGTGCCAGCAGTTTATCGATAACGGGGCGGGGGTCACCCCTCCACTTT. V gene TRBV27 combines with J gene TRBJ1-6, with TRBD1 as a possible D gene (5 bases). CDR3 length: 16 amino acids. V shed 0 bases and J shed 10 bases, with 16 bases lying between them. Germline lookup yields CDR1 MNHEY and CDR2 SMNVEV (reference sequence).

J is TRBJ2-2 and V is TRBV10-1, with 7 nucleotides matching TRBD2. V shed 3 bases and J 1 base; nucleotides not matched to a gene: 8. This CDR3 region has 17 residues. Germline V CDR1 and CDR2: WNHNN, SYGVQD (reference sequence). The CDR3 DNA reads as TGCGCCAGCAGTGACCCCGGGGTAGCGGGGAACACCGGGGAGCTGTTTTTT. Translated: CASSDPGVAGNTGELFF.

The CDR3 bases are TGTGCCAGCAGCTTAGGCGGAAGAGCGGAGACCCAGTACTTC. Protein product: CASSLGGRAETQYF. The chain joins TRBV13 to TRBJ2-5; D is uncertain. Trimming took off 0 bases at V and 5 bases at J, with 10 bases between the two ends. The germline V gene has CDR1 PRHDT and CDR2 FYEKMQ (reference sequence). CDR3 length equals 14 residues.

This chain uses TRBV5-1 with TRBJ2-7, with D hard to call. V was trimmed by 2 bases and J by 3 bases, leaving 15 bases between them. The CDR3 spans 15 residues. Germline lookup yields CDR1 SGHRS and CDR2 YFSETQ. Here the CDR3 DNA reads TGCGCCAGCAGCTTAGAGTCAGCCTCCGTCTACGAGCAGTACTTC. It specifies CASSLESASVYEQYF. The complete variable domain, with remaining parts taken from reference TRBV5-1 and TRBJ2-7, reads KAGVTQTPRYLIKTRGQQVTLSCSPISGHRSVSWYQQTPGQGLQFLFEYFSETQRNKGNFPGRFSGRQFSNSRSEMNVSTLELGDSALYLCASSLESASVYEQYFGPGTRLTVT.

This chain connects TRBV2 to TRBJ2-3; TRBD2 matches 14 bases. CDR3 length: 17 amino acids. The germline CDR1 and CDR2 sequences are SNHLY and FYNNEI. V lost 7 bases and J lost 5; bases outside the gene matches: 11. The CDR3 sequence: CASTSIIGLAGGDTQYF. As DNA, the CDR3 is TGTGCCAGCACCTCCATTATCGGACTAGCGGGGGGAGATACGCAGTATTTT. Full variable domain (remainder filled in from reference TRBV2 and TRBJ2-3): EPEVTQTPSHQVTQMGQEVILRCVPISNHLYFYWYRQILGQKVEFLVSFYNNEISEKSEIFDDQFSVERPDGSNFTLKIRSTKLEDSAMYFCASTSIIGLAGGDTQYFGPGTRLTVL.

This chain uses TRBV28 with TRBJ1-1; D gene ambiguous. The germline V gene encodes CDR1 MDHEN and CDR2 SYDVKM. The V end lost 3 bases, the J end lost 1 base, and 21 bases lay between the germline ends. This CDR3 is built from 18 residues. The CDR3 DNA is TGTGCCAGCAGTTTTGACGCCGGCTCGTATAGGCCGAACACTGAAGCTTTCTTT. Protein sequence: CASSFDAGSYRPNTEAFF. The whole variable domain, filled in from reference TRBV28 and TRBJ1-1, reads DVKVTQSSRYLVKRTGEKVFLECVQDMDHENMFWYRQDPGLGLRLIYFSYDVKMKEKGDIPEGYSVSREKKERFSLILESASTNQTSMYLCASSFDAGSYRPNTEAFFGQGTRLTVV.